These T cell receptor beta chains were read from a single sample in a study of glioma-infiltrating T cells. MiXCR was run by TCRdb on the multiplex PCR reads, yielding one entry per CDR3 protein. Seen here are about 190,000 distinct CDR3 sequences, about 31% observed once, and the top ten hold about 19%. The sequenced sample consisted of glioma tissue, nonneoplastic brain tissue, or PBMCs (not recorded which). These receptors all come from a human donor with low-grade glioma or glioblastoma, undergoing nonglioma brain surgery, or in good health (not recorded which). CDR3s include the opening cysteine and the closing phenylalanine or tryptophan. A D gene is named only where the DNA matches it firmly. Clone size is shown for a subset of rows, as once, few, many or a class of expanded clone.

D: -
V: TRBV29-1
J: TRBJ2-7
size: many
CDR3: CSVVSGPHSYEQYF
DNA: TGCAGCGTTGTATCAGGGCCCCACTCCTACGAGCAGTACTTC

D: -
V: TRBV3-1
J: TRBJ2-5
size: many
CDR3: CASSQDHGERSQETQYF
DNA: TGTGCCAGCAGCCAAGATCACGGTGAGCGGAGCCAAGAGACCCAGTACTTC

D: -
V: TRBV20-1
J: TRBJ1-1
size: many
CDR3: CSARRGSSLSMEAFF
DNA: TGCAGTGCTAGAAGGGGCTCGAGTCTATCTATGGAAGCTTTCTTT

D: -
V: TRBV7-9
J: TRBJ2-1
size: many
CDR3: CASSSSPSGLHYNEQFF
DNA: TGTGCCAGCAGCTCGTCCCCATCGGGACTGCACTACAATGAGCAGTTCTTC

D: -
V: TRBV3-1
J: TRBJ2-1
size: -
CDR3: CANSRSSGPTYNEQFF
DNA: TGCGCCAACAGCCGCAGCTCGGGTCCAACGTACAATGAGCAGTTCTTC

D: TRBD1
V: TRBV6-1
J: TRBJ1-2
size: many
CDR3: CASSKIDRGSIGYTF
DNA: TGTGCCAGCAGTAAAATCGACAGGGGGTCGATCGGCTACACCTTC

D: -
V: TRBV7-2
J: TRBJ2-5
size: -
CDR3: CASSPTRQMDQETQYF
DNA: TGTGCCAGCAGCCCTACCCGACAGATGGACCAAGAGACCCAGTACTTC

D: TRBD2
V: TRBV20-1
J: TRBJ2-7
size: few
CDR3: CSARDLGRAYEQYF
DNA: TGCAGTGCTAGAGATCTCGGGAGGGCCTACGAGCAGTACTTC

D: -
V: TRBV6-1
J: TRBJ2-7
size: -
CDR3: CASSEGGEAYEQYF
DNA: TGTGCCAGCAGTGAAGGGGGGGAGGCCTACGAGCAGTACTTC

D: TRBD1
V: TRBV19
J: TRBJ1-5
size: many
CDR3: CASRLQGISNQPQHF
DNA: TGTGCCAGTAGGCTACAGGGGATTAGCAATCAGCCCCAGCATTTT

D: -
V: TRBV20-1
J: TRBJ1-1
size: many
CDR3: CKALLGTEAFF
DNA: TGCAAAGCCCTGTTGGGCACTGAAGCTTTCTTT

D: -
V: TRBV7-2
J: TRBJ2-3
size: -
CDR3: CASRTSTDTRYF
DNA: TGTGCCAGCCGAACTAGCACAGATACGCGGTATTTT

D: TRBD1
V: TRBV4-1
J: TRBJ2-7
size: few
CDR3: CASSGPGTGGRVQYF
DNA: TGCGCCAGCAGCGGACCTGGGACAGGGGGCCGGGTGCAGTACTTC

D: -
V: TRBV4-3
J: TRBJ1-5
size: many
CDR3: CASSQDLQGPQHF
DNA: TGCGCCAGCAGCCAAGACCTCCAGGGGCCCCAGCATTTT

D: -
V: TRBV29-1
J: TRBJ2-6
size: -
CDR3: CSVTGSSGANVLTF
DNA: TGCAGCGTGACAGGAAGCTCTGGGGCCAACGTCCTGACTTTC

D: TRBD2
V: TRBV4-3
J: TRBJ2-3
size: -
CDR3: CASSQVPGTSGIDTQYF
DNA: TGCGCCAGCAGCCAAGTCCCAGGGACTAGCGGTATTGATACGCAGTATTTT

D: TRBD1
V: TRBV7-6
J: TRBJ2-3
size: few
CDR3: CASSLVRTGETDTQYF
DNA: TGTGCCAGCAGCTTAGTTCGGACAGGGGAGACAGATACGCAGTATTTT

D: -
V: TRBV20-1
J: TRBJ1-5
size: many
CDR3: CSASRSEGSNQPQHF
DNA: TGCAGTGCTAGTAGGTCGGAGGGGAGCAATCAGCCCCAGCATTTT

D: -
V: TRBV7-9
J: TRBJ2-3
size: -
CDR3: CASSPPPSPGRASTDTQYF
DNA: TGTGCCAGCAGCCCACCACCATCTCCAGGCAGGGCTAGCACAGATACGCAGTATTTT

D: TRBD2
V: TRBV4-3
J: TRBJ2-7
size: -
CDR3: CASSQPTSGTYEQYF
DNA: TGCGCCAGCAGCCAACCGACTAGCGGAACCTACGAGCAGTACTTC

D: -
V: TRBV7-9
J: TRBJ2-7
size: few
CDR3: CASSLIAGYQPYEQYF
DNA: TGTGCCAGCAGCTTGATCGCCGGGTACCAACCCTACGAGCAGTACTTC

D: TRBD2
V: TRBV6-6
J: TRBJ2-3
size: many
CDR3: CASSYFRTSLADTQYF
DNA: TGTGCCAGCAGTTACTTCCGGACTAGTCTCGCAGATACGCAGTATTTT

D: TRBD1
V: TRBV12-3/TRBV12-4
J: TRBJ2-4
size: -
CDR3: CASSATGGAKNIQYF
DNA: TGTGCCAGCAGTGCTACAGGGGGTGCCAAAAACATTCAGTACTTC

D: -
V: TRBV12-3/TRBV12-4
J: TRBJ1-2
size: -
CDR3: CASSFGVKGYTF
DNA: TGTGCCAGCAGTTTCGGGGTTAAAGGCTACACCTTC